These 15 T cell receptor beta chains were all obtained from the same sample, sequenced in a study of cytomegalovirus exposure and HLA in healthy donors. A multiplex PCR was run with 60 Vbeta primers and 13 Jbeta primers. Profiling relied on immunoSEQ multiplex PCR, and the TCRdb table lists in-frame clones only, not all of them. The sample carries about 120,000 clones, around three quarters recorded once. Sequencing was done on a sample of PBMCs. These receptor sequences come from a human donor in good health.

A remark on this clone: At one boundary the junction diverges from the germline segment, which might be a read error. The genes are TRBV28 and TRBJ1-4, with TRBD1 matching over 7 bases. Germline V gives CDR1 MDHEN, CDR2 SYDVKM. The CDR3 length is 15 residues. This CDR3 reads CASSYPGQHNEKLSF. The DNA for the CDR3 is TGTGCCAGCAGTTATCCGGGACAGCATAATGAAAAACTGTCTTTT.

V and J are TRBV5-1 and TRBJ2-5; D remains unclear. CDR1 is SGHRS and CDR2 is YFSETQ in the germline V gene. The CDR3 spans 14 residues. The germline V and J ends were trimmed by 0 bases and 5 bases, with 11 bases remaining between them. CDR3 residues: CASSLGQVGETQYF. The CDR3 DNA sequence: TGCGCCAGCAGCTTGGGGCAGGTTGGGGAGACCCAGTACTTC.

V usage is TRBV20-1 and J usage is TRBJ1-5; maybe TRBD1 (5 bases). The germline V and J ends were trimmed by 6 bases and 12 bases, with 15 bases remaining between them. CDR3 size: 11 residues. CDR1 is DFQATT, CDR2 SNEGSKA, per germline (reference sequence). The CDR3, as DNA: TGCAGTGCAGGGGAAGCGGGGTACCAGCATTTT. Protein sequence: CSAGEAGYQHF.

This rearrangement joins TRBV11-1 to TRBJ2-7, with TRBD1 matching over 9 bases. The CDR3 runs 15 residues. Germline values: CDR1 SGHAT, CDR2 FQDESV (reference sequence). V shed 5 bases and J 2 bases; nucleotides not matched to a gene: 7. CDR3 coding DNA: TGTGCCAGCAGCCGAGACAGGGGGGGAACCTACGAGCAGTACTTC. Amino acids: CASSRDRGGTYEQYF.

V and J are TRBV5-1 and TRBJ2-1; the D is unclear. There are 14 residues in the CDR3. Trimming cost V 3 bases and J 0 bases, with 7 bases left between them. CDR1 and CDR2 from the germline V gene are SGHRS and YFSETQ. CDR3 coding DNA: TGCGCCAGCAGCTATCTGAGCTCCTACAATGAGCAGTTCTTC. Translated, it gives CASSYLSSYNEQFF.

The V call is TRBV4-3, the J call TRBJ1-6; 11 nucleotides match TRBD1. Unmatched junction bases numbered 5, after V lost 1 base and J lost 9 bases. There are 16 residues in the CDR3. Germline V lookup: CDR1 LGHNA, CDR2 YSLEER. Here the CDR3 reads CASSQATGTGGSPLHF. The DNA of the CDR3 is TGCGCCAGCAGCCAAGCGACCGGGACAGGGGGTTCACCCCTCCACTTT.

V gene TRBV19 combines with J gene TRBJ2-1; D may be TRBD2 (6 bases). V lost 9 bases, J lost 13 bases, and 16 bases lay in between. The CDR3 has 11 residues. CDR1 and CDR2 (germline): LNHDA, SQIVND (reference sequence). CDR3 loop: CASGTGNPQFF. The CDR3, as DNA: TGTGCCAGCGGGACTGGAAACCCCCAGTTCTTC.

This clone was seen a single time. The chain uses TRBV19 and TRBJ2-1; TRBD1 aligns across 8 bases. Germline V CDR1 and CDR2: LNHDA, SQIVND (reference sequence). The trim removed 5 bases at V and 8 bases at J, leaving 5 bases unmatched. This CDR3 is 13 amino acids long. CDR3 amino acids: CASSDRGGDEQFF. As DNA, the CDR3 is TGTGCCAGTAGTGACAGGGGTGGCGATGAGCAGTTCTTC.

The chain recombines TRBV15 with TRBJ1-2; a weak D match, TRBD1 (6 bases). This CDR3 is 13 amino acids long. Germline V gene sequence: CDR1 LNHNV, CDR2 YYDKDF (reference sequence). Trimming cost V 3 bases and J 4 bases, with 9 bases left between them. The CDR3: CATSRGQLYGYTF. CDR3 nucleotides: TGTGCCACCAGCAGGGGACAACTCTATGGCTACACCTTC.

The chain joins TRBV28 to TRBJ1-4; D unclear. The CDR3 extends over 12 amino acids. Trimming took off 1 base at V and 8 bases at J, with 5 bases between the two ends. Germline lookup yields CDR1 MDHEN and CDR2 SYDVKM. CDR3 nucleotides: TGTGCCAGCAGTTTATTGGAGGAAAAACTGTTTTTT. Its protein product is CASSLLEEKLFF.

The chain is built from TRBV29-1 and TRBJ2-7; TRBD1 matches at 8 bases. The CDR3 is 14 residues long. Per germline, CDR1 SQVTM and CDR2 ANQGSEA. The V segment lost 5 bases and the J segment 0 bases; nucleotides outside the gene matches: 6. Written as DNA, the CDR3 is TGCAGCGTTCGACAGGGGCTCAGCTCCTACGAGCAGTACTTC. Translation gives CSVRQGLSSYEQYF.

The rearrangement uses TRBV30 and TRBJ1-2; 8 bases fit TRBD1. Germline V gene data show CDR1 as GTSNPN and CDR2 as SVGIG (reference sequence). This CDR3 has 12 amino acids. After removal of 5 bases from V and 6 bases from J, the junction contained 5 bases not matched to a gene. CDR3 sequence reads: CAWDQGADGYTF. The CDR3 nucleotides are TGTGCCTGGGACCAGGGGGCGGATGGCTACACCTTC.

This chain joins TRBV27 and TRBJ2-1, with 12 bases that match TRBD2. V was clipped by 7 bases and J by 4 bases; unmatched bases: 11. This CDR3 has 17 residues. The germline V gene encodes CDR1 MNHEY and CDR2 SMNVEV (reference sequence). This CDR3 reads CASTLRRLAGVYNEQFF. Here the CDR3 DNA reads TGTGCCAGCACACTCAGGAGACTAGCGGGGGTTTACAATGAGCAGTTCTTC.

This chain uses TRBV28 with TRBJ2-3, with D possibly being TRBD2 (5 bases). Germline V gene sequence: CDR1 MDHEN, CDR2 SYDVKM. The V gene lost 5 bases and the J gene lost 3 bases, with 15 bases spanning the gap. The CDR3 has 15 residues. The CDR3 here is CASSPRGDMTDTQYF. The CDR3 coding sequence is TGTGCCAGCAGTCCTCGGGGAGACATGACAGATACGCAGTATTTT. The full variable domain, in which reference TRBV28 and TRBJ2-3 provide the parts outside the CDR3, is DVKVTQSSRYLVKRTGEKVFLECVQDMDHENMFWYRQDPGLGLRLIYFSYDVKMKEKGDIPEGYSVSREKKERFSLILESASTNQTSMYLCASSPRGDMTDTQYFGPGTRLTVL.

This chain joins TRBV4-3 and TRBJ1-4; D ambiguous. CDR1 and CDR2 (germline): LGHNA, YSLEER. The CDR3 contains 13 residues. V lost 0 bases and J 8 bases, leaving 7 bases between the germline ends. CDR3 in DNA: TGCGCCAGCAGCCAAGAGTGGGCAGAAAAACTGTTTTTT. Protein product: CASSQEWAEKLFF.